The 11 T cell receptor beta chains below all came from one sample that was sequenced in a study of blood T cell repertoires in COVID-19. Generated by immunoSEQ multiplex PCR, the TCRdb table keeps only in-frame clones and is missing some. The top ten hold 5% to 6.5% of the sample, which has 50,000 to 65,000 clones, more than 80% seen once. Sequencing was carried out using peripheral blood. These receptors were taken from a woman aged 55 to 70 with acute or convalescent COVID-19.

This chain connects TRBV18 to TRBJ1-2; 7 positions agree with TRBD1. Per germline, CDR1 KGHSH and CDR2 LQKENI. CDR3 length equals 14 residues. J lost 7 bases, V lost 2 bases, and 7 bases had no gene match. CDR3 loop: CASSPAQGETGYTF. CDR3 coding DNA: TGTGCCAGCTCACCAGCCCAGGGGGAAACTGGCTACACCTTC.

This chain's CDR3 is CATSRELPGDLNSPLHF. Here the CDR3 DNA reads TGTGCCACCAGCAGAGAGCTTCCGGGGGACCTTAATTCACCCCTCCACTTT. The chain is built from TRBV15 and TRBJ1-6; D is perhaps TRBD1 (5 bases). The CDR3 is 17 residues long. Trimming pared 0 bases from V and 6 bases from J, leaving 15 bases between. CDR1 is LNHNV, CDR2 YYDKDF, per germline (reference sequence).

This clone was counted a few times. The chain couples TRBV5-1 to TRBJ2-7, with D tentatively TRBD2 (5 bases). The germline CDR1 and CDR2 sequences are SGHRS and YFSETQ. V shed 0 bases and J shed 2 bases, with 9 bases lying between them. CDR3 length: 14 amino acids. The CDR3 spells CASSLEGATYEQYF. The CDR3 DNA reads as TGCGCCAGCAGCTTGGAGGGAGCGACCTACGAGCAGTACTTC. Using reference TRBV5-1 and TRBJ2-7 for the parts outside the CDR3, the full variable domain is KAGVTQTPRYLIKTRGQQVTLSCSPISGHRSVSWYQQTPGQGLQFLFEYFSETQRNKGNFPGRFSGRQFSNSRSEMNVSTLELGDSALYLCASSLEGATYEQYFGPGTRLTVT.

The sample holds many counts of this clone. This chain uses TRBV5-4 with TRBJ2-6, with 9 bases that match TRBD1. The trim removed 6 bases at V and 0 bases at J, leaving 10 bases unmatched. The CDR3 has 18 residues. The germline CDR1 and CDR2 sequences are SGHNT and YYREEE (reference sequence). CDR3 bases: TGTGCCAGCAAGGGGGTCGGGACAGGGAGCTCTGGGGCCAACGTCCTGACTTTC. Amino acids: CASKGVGTGSSGANVLTF.

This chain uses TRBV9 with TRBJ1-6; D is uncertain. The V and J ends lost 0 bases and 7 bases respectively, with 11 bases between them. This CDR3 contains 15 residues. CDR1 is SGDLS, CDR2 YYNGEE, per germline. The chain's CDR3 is CASSVGERGNSPLHF. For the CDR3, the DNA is TGTGCCAGCAGCGTAGGGGAGAGAGGGAATTCACCCCTCCACTTT.

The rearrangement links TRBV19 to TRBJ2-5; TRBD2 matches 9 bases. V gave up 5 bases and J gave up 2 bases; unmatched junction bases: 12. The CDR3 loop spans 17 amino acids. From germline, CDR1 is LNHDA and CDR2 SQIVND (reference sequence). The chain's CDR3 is CASSLSHTSGGQETQYF. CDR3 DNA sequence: TGTGCCAGTAGTCTCTCTCACACCAGCGGGGGGCAAGAGACCCAGTACTTC.

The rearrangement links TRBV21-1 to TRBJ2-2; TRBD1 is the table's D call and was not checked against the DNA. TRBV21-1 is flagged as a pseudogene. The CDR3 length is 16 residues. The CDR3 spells CASSGTGTGLAGELFF. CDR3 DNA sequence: TGTGCCAGCAGCGGAACCGGGACAGGCCTGGCCGGGGAGCTGTTTTTT.

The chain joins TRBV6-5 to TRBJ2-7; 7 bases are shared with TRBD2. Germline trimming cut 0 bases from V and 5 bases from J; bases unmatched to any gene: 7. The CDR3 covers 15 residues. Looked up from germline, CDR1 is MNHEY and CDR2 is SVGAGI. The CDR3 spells CASSYSAGVQDEQYF. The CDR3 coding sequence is TGTGCCAGCAGTTACTCGGCGGGGGTCCAAGACGAGCAGTACTTC.

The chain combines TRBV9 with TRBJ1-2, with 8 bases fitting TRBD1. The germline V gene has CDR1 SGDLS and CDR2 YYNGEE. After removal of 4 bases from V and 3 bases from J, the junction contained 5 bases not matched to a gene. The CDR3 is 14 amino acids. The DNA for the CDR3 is TGTGCCAGCAGCTTAGGACAGGGTGACTATGGCTACACCTTC. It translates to CASSLGQGDYGYTF.

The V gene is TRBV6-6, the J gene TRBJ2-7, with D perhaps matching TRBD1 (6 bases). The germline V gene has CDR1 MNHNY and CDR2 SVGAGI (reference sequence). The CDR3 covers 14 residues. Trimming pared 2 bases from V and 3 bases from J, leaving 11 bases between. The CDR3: CASSYSRDNYEQYF. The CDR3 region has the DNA TGTGCCAGCAGTTACAGCCGGGACAACTACGAGCAGTACTTC.

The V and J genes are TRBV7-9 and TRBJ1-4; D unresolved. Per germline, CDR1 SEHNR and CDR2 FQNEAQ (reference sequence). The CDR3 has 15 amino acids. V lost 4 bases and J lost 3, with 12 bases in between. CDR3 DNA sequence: TGTGCCAGCAGCTCTAGAGAAGGAGCTAATGAAAAACTGTTTTTT. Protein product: CASSSREGANEKLFF. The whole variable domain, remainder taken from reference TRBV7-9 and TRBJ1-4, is DTGVSQNPRHKITKRGQNVTFRCDPISEHNRLYWYRQTLGQGPEFLTYFQNEAQLEKSRLLSDRFSAERPKGSFSTLEIQRTEQGDSAMYLCASSSREGANEKLFFGSGTQLSVL.